This T cell receptor beta chain was captured by sequencing in a study of regulatory T cells in long-lasting Graves disease. Study-wide background: Persistence in Graves' disease required over 5 years of antithyroid drugs plus positive TSH receptor antibodies.

Sample time point: persistent/refractory GD, antithyroid drugs over 5 years with positive TRAb. RNA from PBMCs was the source of the TCR library. V was clipped by 5 bases and J by 9 bases, with 23 bases between them. Germline-derived CDR1 and CDR2 are MDHEN and SYDVKM. The CDR3 is 16 residues long. To make TCR beta libraries, researchers used iRepertoire HTBI primers and Arm-PCR of CDR3 regions. TCRdb recomputed calls from the multiplex PCR reads with MiXCR, one row per CDR3 protein. The sample carries around 460,000 distinct CDR3 sequences, roughly a fifth recorded once. Study-level findings and limits: Persistent Graves' patients showed a TCR diversity that was lower than that of newly diagnosed ones. A greater number of public clonotypes (2,741) was shared by persistent patients than by new patients (roughly 930). Persistent disease preferred TRBV28, TRBJ1-2 and TRBJ2-5.

This clonotype was seen many times. No antigen is known for it. This clonotype was sampled from a female donor with Graves disease. The genes are TRBV28 and TRBJ1-5, with D tentatively TRBD1 (5 bases). Material: peripheral blood mononuclear cells (PBMCs), obtained when the disease was refractory, from a patient treated with antithyroid drugs. CDR3 amino acids: CASSPSWGGGDRPQHF. DNA of the CDR3: TGTGCCAGCAGTCCCTCGTGGGGGGGGGGGGATAGGCCCCAGCATTTT.